This TCR beta chain was recovered during a study of human T cells and chemical hapten exposure. This clonotype appeared a few times. Attachment of unique molecular identifiers to individual cDNA molecules was performed in the library. TCRdb called the RACE reads again in MiXCR, with one record for every CDR3 protein. The sample includes just over 80,000 distinct CDR3 sequences, around 11% seen only once; the top ten take about 4%. Time point denoted: patch test 1, 2 weeks after DPC sensitization. Sample treatment: therapeutic diphenylcyclopropenone sensitization with weekly scalp DPC. This TCR was recovered from a woman aged 45 to 65 with alopecia areata. Some clones in this sample may be carry-over from other donors' samples. The sample here was whole blood, taken in connection with sensitization to the hapten diphenylcyclopropenone (DPC).

The CDR3 reads CASSQGQGLSTEAFF. The CDR3, as DNA: TGTGCCAGCAGCCAGGGACAGGGTTTGTCCACTGAAGCTTTCTTT. This chain uses TRBV5-5 with TRBJ1-1; TRBD1 matches 9 bases. The CDR3 covers 15 residues. Germline CDR1 reads SGHKS; CDR2 reads YYEKEE (reference sequence). Trimming took 4 bases from V and 4 from J; bases not matched to a gene: 8.